These T cell receptor beta chains were read from a single sample in a study of OX40 agonist ivuxolimab in advanced cancers. This table comes from immunoSEQ multiplex PCR, and its TCRdb copy is limited to in-frame clones, with some not included. This table has 7,000 to 9,500 clones, roughly 87% appearing once. The input for sequencing was CD4+ or CD8+ T cells sorted from blood, taken in a trial of the OX40 agonist ivuxolimab. Source of these receptors: an adult with an advanced solid tumor such as melanoma, head and neck, liver or kidney cancer. CDR3s include the opening cysteine and the closing phenylalanine or tryptophan. Each record gives: V gene, D gene, J gene, clone size, CDR3 DNA, CDR3 protein. The D gene is left open where the match is weak. For some rows the clone size is stated as once, few or many, or as a class when expanded; others skip it.

v_gene: TRBV6-1; d_gene: TRBD2; j_gene: TRBJ2-7; abundance: NA; CDR3nt: TGTGCCCACGGGCGGGGGGAAGCCTACGAGCAGTACTTC; CDR3aa: CAHGRGEAYEQYF
v_gene: TRBV19; d_gene: NA; j_gene: TRBJ1-1; abundance: NA; CDR3nt: TGTGCCAGTAGTGAGGGGGTAAAGTACACTGAAGCTTTCTTT; CDR3aa: CASSEGVKYTEAFF
v_gene: TRBV27; d_gene: NA; j_gene: TRBJ2-3; abundance: NA; CDR3nt: TGTGCCAGCAGTCCATGGACTACATCAGATACGCAGTATTTT; CDR3aa: CASSPWTTSDTQYF
v_gene: TRBV25-1; d_gene: NA; j_gene: TRBJ1-5; abundance: NA; CDR3nt: TGTGCCAGCAGTACCCAGGGGAGTCAGCCCCAGCATTTT; CDR3aa: CASSTQGSQPQHF
v_gene: TRBV9; d_gene: TRBD1; j_gene: TRBJ2-3; abundance: NA; CDR3nt: TGTGCCAGCAGCCCGACCTGGACAGGCTTGGAGACAGATACGCAGTATTTT; CDR3aa: CASSPTWTGLETDTQYF
v_gene: TRBV30; d_gene: TRBD1; j_gene: TRBJ2-7; abundance: NA; CDR3nt: TGTGCCTGGGGGACAGGGGGCAACGAGCAGTACTTC; CDR3aa: CAWGTGGNEQYF
v_gene: TRBV28; d_gene: NA; j_gene: TRBJ2-3; abundance: NA; CDR3nt: TGTGCCAGCAGTTTATATAGGACAGATACGCAGTATTTT; CDR3aa: CASSLYRTDTQYF
v_gene: TRBV27; d_gene: TRBD2; j_gene: TRBJ2-7; abundance: NA; CDR3nt: TGTGCCAGCAGTTTGATGGGGGGGTCCTACGAGCAGTACTTC; CDR3aa: CASSLMGGSYEQYF
v_gene: TRBV13; d_gene: NA; j_gene: TRBJ1-1; abundance: NA; CDR3nt: TGTGCCAGCAGCATAAAGGGTCGGAATGAAGCTTTCTTT; CDR3aa: CASSIKGRNEAFF
v_gene: TRBV4-1; d_gene: NA; j_gene: TRBJ2-3; abundance: NA; CDR3nt: TGCGCCAGCAGGCCAGGGGCGCTAGCGGCGACAGATACGCAGTATTTT; CDR3aa: CASRPGALAATDTQYF
v_gene: TRBV10-3; d_gene: NA; j_gene: TRBJ2-7; abundance: NA; CDR3nt: TGTGCCATCAGTGATGAAGGGCAGGAGCAGTACTTC; CDR3aa: CAISDEGQEQYF
v_gene: TRBV27; d_gene: NA; j_gene: TRBJ2-3; abundance: NA; CDR3nt: TGTGCCAGCAGTTCGTGGCAGGTTTACACAGATACGCAGTATTTT; CDR3aa: CASSSWQVYTDTQYF
v_gene: TRBV9; d_gene: TRBD1; j_gene: TRBJ1-2; abundance: NA; CDR3nt: TGTGCCAGCAGCGGAGACAGGGATAGCTACACCTTC; CDR3aa: CASSGDRDSYTF
v_gene: TRBV5-1; d_gene: NA; j_gene: TRBJ2-1; abundance: NA; CDR3nt: TGCGCCAGCAGCCCCACTAGCTCCAATGAGCAGTTCTTC; CDR3aa: CASSPTSSNEQFF
v_gene: TRBV2; d_gene: TRBD1; j_gene: TRBJ1-5; abundance: few; CDR3nt: TGTGCCAGCAGTATACGGACAGGGGAGAATCAGCCCCAGCATTTT; CDR3aa: CASSIRTGENQPQHF
v_gene: TRBV28; d_gene: NA; j_gene: TRBJ1-2; abundance: NA; CDR3nt: TGTGCCAGCAGTTTATATTCAGGGGCGGATGGCTACACCTTC; CDR3aa: CASSLYSGADGYTF
v_gene: TRBV2; d_gene: TRBD2; j_gene: TRBJ2-1; abundance: NA; CDR3nt: TGTGCCAGCAGTGAGACTAGCGGGACCGGGTACAATGAGCAGTTCTTC; CDR3aa: CASSETSGTGYNEQFF
v_gene: TRBV15; d_gene: NA; j_gene: TRBJ2-3; abundance: NA; CDR3nt: TGTGCCACCAGCAGTATGGACGGAGCGGATACGCAGTATTTT; CDR3aa: CATSSMDGADTQYF
v_gene: TRBV4-1; d_gene: TRBD1; j_gene: TRBJ1-3; abundance: once; CDR3nt: TGCGCCAGCAGCCAAGATTGGACAGGGTCTGGAAACACCATATATTTT; CDR3aa: CASSQDWTGSGNTIYF
v_gene: TRBV6-5; d_gene: NA; j_gene: TRBJ2-1; abundance: NA; CDR3nt: TGTGCCAGCAACGGGTACGACAATGAGCAGTTCTTC; CDR3aa: CASNGYDNEQFF
v_gene: TRBV19; d_gene: TRBD1; j_gene: TRBJ2-7; abundance: NA; CDR3nt: TGTGCCAGTAGTCCCGGGACAGGGGGCTACGAGCAGTACTTC; CDR3aa: CASSPGTGGYEQYF
v_gene: TRBV27; d_gene: NA; j_gene: TRBJ2-7; abundance: NA; CDR3nt: TGTGCCAGCAGTTTTGGCTCCCACTACGAGCAGTACTTC; CDR3aa: CASSFGSHYEQYF
v_gene: TRBV7-9; d_gene: NA; j_gene: TRBJ2-3; abundance: NA; CDR3nt: TGTGCCAGCAGCGTCCCGGGACTCGGGGGTACAGATACGCAGTATTTT; CDR3aa: CASSVPGLGGTDTQYF
v_gene: TRBV25-1; d_gene: TRBD2; j_gene: TRBJ2-7; abundance: NA; CDR3nt: TGTGCCAGCAGTGAGGCTAGCGGGAGGCCCTACTCCTACGAGCAGTACTTC; CDR3aa: CASSEASGRPYSYEQYF
v_gene: TRBV28; d_gene: NA; j_gene: TRBJ2-2; abundance: NA; CDR3nt: TGTGCCAGCAGTTTCGGGCGTACCACCGGGGAGCTGTTTTTT; CDR3aa: CASSFGRTTGELFF
v_gene: TRBV28; d_gene: TRBD1; j_gene: TRBJ1-6; abundance: once; CDR3nt: TGTGCCGGAGGGGGCGAGTATTCACCCCTCCACTTT; CDR3aa: CAGGGEYSPLHF
v_gene: TRBV4-2; d_gene: TRBD1; j_gene: TRBJ1-1; abundance: NA; CDR3nt: TGTGCCAGCAGTCCCGTGACAGGGGTGAACACTGAAGCTTTCTTT; CDR3aa: CASSPVTGVNTEAFF
v_gene: TRBV14; d_gene: TRBD2; j_gene: TRBJ2-1; abundance: NA; CDR3nt: TGTGCCAGCAGCCAAGTAGGTAGCGGGAGAAATGAGCAGTTCTTC; CDR3aa: CASSQVGSGRNEQFF
v_gene: TRBV4-1; d_gene: NA; j_gene: TRBJ2-7; abundance: NA; CDR3nt: TGCGCCAGCAGCCAAGATCTGTCAGGGTGGTTTGGGGAGCAGTACTTC; CDR3aa: CASSQDLSGWFGEQYF
v_gene: TRBV28; d_gene: NA; j_gene: TRBJ1-5; abundance: NA; CDR3nt: TGTGCCAGCAGTTTTCGGGGGCGCTTCCAGCCCCAGCATTTT; CDR3aa: CASSFRGRFQPQHF
v_gene: TRBV5-1; d_gene: TRBD1; j_gene: TRBJ1-5; abundance: once; CDR3nt: TGCGCCAGCAGCTTGGGAGGACAGGGGAATCAGCCCCAGCATTTT; CDR3aa: CASSLGGQGNQPQHF
v_gene: TRBV14; d_gene: NA; j_gene: TRBJ2-1; abundance: NA; CDR3nt: TGTGCCAGCAGCCCACAGGAGACAGGCAAGTTTTCCTACAATGAGCAGTTCTTC; CDR3aa: CASSPQETGKFSYNEQFF
v_gene: TRBV27; d_gene: NA; j_gene: TRBJ2-2; abundance: NA; CDR3nt: TGTGCCAGCAGTTTATTGGGGGGGGCCACCGGGGAGCTGTTTTTT; CDR3aa: CASSLLGGATGELFF
v_gene: TRBV6-4; d_gene: NA; j_gene: TRBJ2-7; abundance: NA; CDR3nt: TGTGCCAGCAGTCCTGGGGCTAGCGAAGCCTACGAGCAGTACTTC; CDR3aa: CASSPGASEAYEQYF
v_gene: TRBV5-3; d_gene: NA; j_gene: TRBJ1-6; abundance: NA; CDR3nt: TGTGCCAGAAGCTTGGGGGCAGCGGATTCACCCCTCCACTTT; CDR3aa: CARSLGAADSPLHF
v_gene: TRBV9; d_gene: NA; j_gene: TRBJ2-3; abundance: NA; CDR3nt: TGTGCCAGCAGCCCTTACACAGATACGCAGTATTTT; CDR3aa: CASSPYTDTQYF
v_gene: TRBV12-5; d_gene: NA; j_gene: TRBJ2-7; abundance: NA; CDR3nt: TGTGCTAGTGGTCCCTCCCCCATCCGAATCGGGCAGTACTTC; CDR3aa: CASGPSPIRIGQYF
v_gene: TRBV7-9; d_gene: NA; j_gene: TRBJ2-7; abundance: once; CDR3nt: TGTGCCAGCGGGGGGGACATTTCCTACGAGCAGTACTTC; CDR3aa: CASGGDISYEQYF
v_gene: TRBV4-1; d_gene: NA; j_gene: TRBJ1-1; abundance: medium-sized; CDR3nt: TGCGCCAGCAGCCTTTATTCAAACACAAACACTGAAGCTTTCTTT; CDR3aa: CASSLYSNTNTEAFF
v_gene: TRBV28; d_gene: NA; j_gene: TRBJ2-2; abundance: NA; CDR3nt: TGTGCCAGCAGTTTCGGTGGGAACACCGGGGAGCTGTTTTTT; CDR3aa: CASSFGGNTGELFF
v_gene: TRBV15; d_gene: NA; j_gene: TRBJ2-3; abundance: once; CDR3nt: TGTGCCACCAGCGGCCGGATCCTCACAGATACGCAGTATTTT; CDR3aa: CATSGRILTDTQYF
v_gene: TRBV9; d_gene: NA; j_gene: TRBJ2-1; abundance: NA; CDR3nt: TGTGCCAGCAGCGCTGACAATGAGCAGTTCTTC; CDR3aa: CASSADNEQFF
v_gene: TRBV9; d_gene: NA; j_gene: TRBJ1-3; abundance: few; CDR3nt: TGTGCCAGCAGCGTAGTCGGGGAAAGCACCATATATTTT; CDR3aa: CASSVVGESTIYF
v_gene: TRBV18; d_gene: NA; j_gene: TRBJ1-1; abundance: once; CDR3nt: TGTGCCAGCGCCCACCGGAGGGACGAGGGGGGCACTGAAGCTTTCTTT; CDR3aa: CASAHRRDEGGTEAFF
v_gene: TRBV14; d_gene: NA; j_gene: TRBJ2-1; abundance: NA; CDR3nt: TGTGCCAGCAGCCAAGAAGCGGCGGGACTCCAGTTCTTC; CDR3aa: CASSQEAAGLQFF
v_gene: TRBV21-1; d_gene: NA; j_gene: TRBJ2-3; abundance: NA; CDR3nt: TGTGCCAGCAGCAAAGGGTCGGGATGGGGTACGCAGTATTTT; CDR3aa: CASSKGSGWGTQYF
v_gene: TRBV30; d_gene: NA; j_gene: TRBJ1-3; abundance: NA; CDR3nt: TGTGCCTGGAGCCAACTCGACTCAGCCGGGGCCACCATATATTTT; CDR3aa: CAWSQLDSAGATIYF
v_gene: TRBV28; d_gene: TRBD1; j_gene: TRBJ1-5; abundance: NA; CDR3nt: TGTGCCAGCAGCTATGTTAGGGGGCACCAGCCCCAGCATTTT; CDR3aa: CASSYVRGHQPQHF
v_gene: TRBV9; d_gene: NA; j_gene: TRBJ1-5; abundance: NA; CDR3nt: TGTGCCAGCAGCGTTCTATGGGGGATAGGATTGGAAAGCAATCAGCCCCAGCATTTT; CDR3aa: CASSVLWGIGLESNQPQHF
v_gene: TRBV9; d_gene: NA; j_gene: TRBJ1-1; abundance: once; CDR3nt: TGTGCCAGCAGAGCAGGGGTGGGGAACACTGAAGCTTTCTTT; CDR3aa: CASRAGVGNTEAFF
v_gene: TRBV23-1; d_gene: NA; j_gene: TRBJ2-5; abundance: NA; CDR3nt: TGCGCCAGCAGCTCCCTTGGGGGACCGCAAGAGACCCAGTACTTC; CDR3aa: CASSSLGGPQETQYF
v_gene: TRBV27; d_gene: NA; j_gene: TRBJ2-1; abundance: NA; CDR3nt: TGTGCCAGCAGCCTGCTTACCTACAATGAGCAGTTCTTC; CDR3aa: CASSLLTYNEQFF
v_gene: TRBV7-8; d_gene: NA; j_gene: TRBJ2-6; abundance: once; CDR3nt: TGTGCCAGCAGCTTAGATTGGCTGAAAGGTGGTTCTGGGGCCAACGTCCTGACTTTC; CDR3aa: CASSLDWLKGGSGANVLTF
v_gene: TRBV19; d_gene: NA; j_gene: TRBJ1-5; abundance: NA; CDR3nt: TGTGCCAGTACCTCTTGGAACGGAGATTATAGCAATCAGCCCCAGCATTTT; CDR3aa: CASTSWNGDYSNQPQHF
v_gene: TRBV5-1; d_gene: TRBD2; j_gene: TRBJ2-2; abundance: NA; CDR3nt: TGCGCCAGCAGCTTGGAGGCGGGACTAGCGGGAGGGATGAACACCGGGGAGCTGTTTTTT; CDR3aa: CASSLEAGLAGGMNTGELFF